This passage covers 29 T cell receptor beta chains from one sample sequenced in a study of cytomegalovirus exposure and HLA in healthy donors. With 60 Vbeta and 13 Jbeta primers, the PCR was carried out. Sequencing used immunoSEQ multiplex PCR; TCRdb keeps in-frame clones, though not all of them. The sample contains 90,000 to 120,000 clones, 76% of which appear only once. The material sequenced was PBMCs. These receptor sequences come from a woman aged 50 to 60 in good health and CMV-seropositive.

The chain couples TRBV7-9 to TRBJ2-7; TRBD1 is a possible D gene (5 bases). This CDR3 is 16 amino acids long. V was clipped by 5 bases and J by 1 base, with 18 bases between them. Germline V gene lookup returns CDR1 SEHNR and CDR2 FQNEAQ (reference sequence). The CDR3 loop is CASSPSPAQGSYEQYF. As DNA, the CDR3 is TGTGCCAGCAGCCCCTCCCCCGCCCAGGGATCCTACGAGCAGTACTTC. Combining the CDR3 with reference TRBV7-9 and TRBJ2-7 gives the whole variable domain DTGVSQNPRHKITKRGQNVTFRCDPISEHNRLYWYRQTLGQGPEFLTYFQNEAQLEKSRLLSDRFSAERPKGSFSTLEIQRTEQGDSAMYLCASSPSPAQGSYEQYFGPGTRLTVT.

For the CDR3, the DNA is TGCGCCAGCAATTATGCTACAGAAATAGGTGAAGCTTTCTTT. Translated, it gives CASNYATEIGEAFF. This chain links TRBV10-2 with TRBJ1-1; D gene ambiguous. Germline CDR1 and CDR2: WSHSY and SAAADI. V lost 7 bases and J lost 7, with 19 bases in between. CDR3 length: 14 amino acids.

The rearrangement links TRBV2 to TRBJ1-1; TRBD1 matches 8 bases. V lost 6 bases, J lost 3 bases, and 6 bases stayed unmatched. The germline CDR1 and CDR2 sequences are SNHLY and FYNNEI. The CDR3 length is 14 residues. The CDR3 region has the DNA TGTGCCAGCAGACCGGGACAGGTGGACACTGAAGCTTTCTTT. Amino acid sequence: CASRPGQVDTEAFF.

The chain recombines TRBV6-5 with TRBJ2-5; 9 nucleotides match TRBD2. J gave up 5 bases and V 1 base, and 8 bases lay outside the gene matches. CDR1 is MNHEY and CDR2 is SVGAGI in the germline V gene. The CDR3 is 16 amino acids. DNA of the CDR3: TGTGCCAGCAGTTACTTGGGCGGGGGGGCAGGGGAGACCCAGTACTTC. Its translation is CASSYLGGGAGETQYF.

The CDR3 region is CASSESQGRTYNEQFF. The CDR3 nucleotides read TGCGCCAGCAGTGAGTCGCAGGGGAGAACCTACAATGAGCAGTTCTTC. The chain employs TRBV10-1 and TRBJ2-1, with D possibly TRBD1 on 6 matching bases. The germline V gene encodes CDR1 WNHNN and CDR2 SYGVQD (reference sequence). V shed 0 bases and J shed 2 bases, with 11 bases lying between them. This CDR3 contains 16 residues.

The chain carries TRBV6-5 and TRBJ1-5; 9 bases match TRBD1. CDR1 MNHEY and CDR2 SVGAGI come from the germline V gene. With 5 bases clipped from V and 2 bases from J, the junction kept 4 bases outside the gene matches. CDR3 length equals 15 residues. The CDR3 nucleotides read TGTGCCAGCAGTACTGGGGACAGGGGCAATCAGCCCCAGCATTTT. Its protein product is CASSTGDRGNQPQHF.

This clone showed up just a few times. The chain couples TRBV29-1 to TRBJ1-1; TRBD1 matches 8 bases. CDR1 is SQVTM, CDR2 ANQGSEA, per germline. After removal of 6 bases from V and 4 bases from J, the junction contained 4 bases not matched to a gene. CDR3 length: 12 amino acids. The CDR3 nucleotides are TGCAGCGTAAAACAGGGGGGCACTGAAGCTTTCTTT. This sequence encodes CSVKQGGTEAFF. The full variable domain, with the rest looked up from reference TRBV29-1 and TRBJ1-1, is SAVISQKPSRDICQRGTSLTIQCQVDSQVTMMFWYRQQPGQSLTLIATANQGSEATYESGFVIDKFPISRPNLTFSTLTVSNMSPEDSSIYLCSVKQGGTEAFFGQGTRLTVV.

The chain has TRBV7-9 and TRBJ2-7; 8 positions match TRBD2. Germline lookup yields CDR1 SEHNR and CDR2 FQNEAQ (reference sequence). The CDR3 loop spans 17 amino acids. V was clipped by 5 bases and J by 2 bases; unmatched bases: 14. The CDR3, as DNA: TGTGCCAGCAGCCGGGGGGTAGCGGGATCAGTAACCTACGAGCAGTACTTC. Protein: CASSRGVAGSVTYEQYF.

The CDR3 spells CARRPGTAFYGYGYTF. Written as DNA, the CDR3 is TGTGCCAGACGGCCCGGGACAGCGTTTTATGGGTATGGCTACACCTTC. The chain joins TRBV11-2 to TRBJ1-2; TRBD1 aligns across 7 bases. With 9 bases clipped from V and 5 bases from J, the junction kept 18 bases outside the gene matches. This CDR3 is 16 amino acids long. Germline CDR1 reads SGHAT; CDR2 reads FQNNGV. Drawing the rest from reference TRBV11-2 and TRBJ1-2, the complete variable domain is EAGVAQSPRYKIIEKRQSVAFWCNPISGHATLYWYQQILGQGPKLLIQFQNNGVVDDSQLPKDRFSAERLKGVDSTLKIQPAKLEDSAVYLCARRPGTAFYGYGYTFGSGTRLTVV.

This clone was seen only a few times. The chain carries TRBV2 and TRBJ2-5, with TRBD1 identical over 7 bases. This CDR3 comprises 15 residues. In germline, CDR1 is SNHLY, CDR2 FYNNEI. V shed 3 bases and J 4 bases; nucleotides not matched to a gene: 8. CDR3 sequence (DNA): TGTGCCAGCAGTGACCTATCAAGACAGGGAGAGACCCAGTACTTC. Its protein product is CASSDLSRQGETQYF.

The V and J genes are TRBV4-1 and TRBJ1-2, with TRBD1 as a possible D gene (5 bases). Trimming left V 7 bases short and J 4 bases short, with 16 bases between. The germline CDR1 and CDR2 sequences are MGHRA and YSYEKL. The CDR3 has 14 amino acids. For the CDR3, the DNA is TGCGCCAGCAAAGAGGATCACGGGGGCTATGGCTACACCTTC. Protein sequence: CASKEDHGGYGYTF.

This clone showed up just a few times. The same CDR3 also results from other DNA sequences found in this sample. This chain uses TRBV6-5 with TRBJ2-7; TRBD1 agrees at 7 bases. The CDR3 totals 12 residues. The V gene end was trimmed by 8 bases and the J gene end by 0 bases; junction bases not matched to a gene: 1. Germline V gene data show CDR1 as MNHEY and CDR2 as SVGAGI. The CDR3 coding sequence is TGTGCCAGCCGGGACAGCTCCTACGAGCAGTACTTC. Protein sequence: CASRDSSYEQYF.

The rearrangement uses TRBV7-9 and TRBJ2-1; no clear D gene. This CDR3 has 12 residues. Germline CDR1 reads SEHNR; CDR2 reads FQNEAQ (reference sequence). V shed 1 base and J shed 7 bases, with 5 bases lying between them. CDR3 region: CASSLDRNEQFF. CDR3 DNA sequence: TGTGCCAGCAGCTTAGACAGAAATGAGCAGTTCTTC.

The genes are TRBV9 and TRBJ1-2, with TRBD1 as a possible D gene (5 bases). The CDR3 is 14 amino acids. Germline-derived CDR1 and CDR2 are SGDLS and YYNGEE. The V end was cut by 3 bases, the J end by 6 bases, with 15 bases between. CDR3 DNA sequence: TGTGCCAGCAGCGAGGAGGGACCTCAAGATGGCTACACCTTC. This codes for CASSEEGPQDGYTF.

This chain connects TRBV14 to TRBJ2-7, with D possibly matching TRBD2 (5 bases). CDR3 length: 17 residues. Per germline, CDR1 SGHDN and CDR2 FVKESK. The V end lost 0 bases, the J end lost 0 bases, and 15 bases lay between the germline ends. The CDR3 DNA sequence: TGTGCCAGCAGCCAAGATCTAAGTCCGGGATACTCCTACGAGCAGTACTTC. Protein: CASSQDLSPGYSYEQYF.

CDR3 bases: TGTGCCACCAGCGGGGGCCGAGGGGCGGGAGAGACCCAGTACTTC. This sequence encodes CATSGGRGAGETQYF. The rearrangement joins TRBV15 to TRBJ2-5, with D possibly being TRBD1 (6 bases). V was clipped by 5 bases and J by 4 bases, with 17 bases between them. The germline CDR1 and CDR2 sequences are LNHNV and YYDKDF (reference sequence). The CDR3 is 15 residues long.

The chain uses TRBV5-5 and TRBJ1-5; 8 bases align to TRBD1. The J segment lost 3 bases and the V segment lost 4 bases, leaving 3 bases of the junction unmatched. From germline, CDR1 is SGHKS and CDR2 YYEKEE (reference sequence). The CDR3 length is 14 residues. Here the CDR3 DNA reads TGTGCCAGCAGCCTACAGGGGGACAATCAGCCCCAGCATTTT. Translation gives CASSLQGDNQPQHF.

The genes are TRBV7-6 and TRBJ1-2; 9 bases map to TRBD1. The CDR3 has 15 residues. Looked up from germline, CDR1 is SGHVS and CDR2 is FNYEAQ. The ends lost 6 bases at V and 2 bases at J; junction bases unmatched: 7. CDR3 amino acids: CASSPTTGGNYGYTF. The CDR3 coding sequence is TGTGCCAGCAGTCCTACGACAGGGGGGAACTATGGCTACACCTTC.

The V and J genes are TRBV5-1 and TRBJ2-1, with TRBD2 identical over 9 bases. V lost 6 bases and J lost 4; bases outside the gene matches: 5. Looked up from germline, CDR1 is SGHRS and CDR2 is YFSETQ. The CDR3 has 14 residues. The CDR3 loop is CASKALAGYNEQFF. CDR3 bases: TGCGCCAGCAAAGCCCTAGCGGGATACAATGAGCAGTTCTTC. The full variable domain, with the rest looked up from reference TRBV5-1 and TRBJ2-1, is KAGVTQTPRYLIKTRGQQVTLSCSPISGHRSVSWYQQTPGQGLQFLFEYFSETQRNKGNFPGRFSGRQFSNSRSEMNVSTLELGDSALYLCASKALAGYNEQFFGPGTRLTVL.

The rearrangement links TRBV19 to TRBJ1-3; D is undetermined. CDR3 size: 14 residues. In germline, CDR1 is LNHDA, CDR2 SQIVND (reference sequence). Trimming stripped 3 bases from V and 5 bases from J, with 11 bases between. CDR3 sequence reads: CASSITGYRNTIYF. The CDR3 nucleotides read TGTGCCAGTAGTATTACGGGGTACAGAAACACCATATATTTT.

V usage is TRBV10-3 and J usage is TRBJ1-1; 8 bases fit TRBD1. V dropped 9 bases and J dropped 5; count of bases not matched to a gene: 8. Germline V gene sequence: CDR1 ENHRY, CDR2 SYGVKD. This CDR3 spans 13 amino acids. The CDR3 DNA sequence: TGTGCCATGGCAGGGGGCGCGAGAACTGAAGCTTTCTTT. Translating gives CAMAGGARTEAFF.

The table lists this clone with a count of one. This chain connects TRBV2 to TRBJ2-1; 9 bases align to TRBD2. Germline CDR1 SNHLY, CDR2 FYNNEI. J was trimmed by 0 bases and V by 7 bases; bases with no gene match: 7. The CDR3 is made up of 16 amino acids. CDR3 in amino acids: CASNRLAGVSYNEQFF. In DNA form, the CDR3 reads TGTGCCAGCAACCGATTAGCGGGGGTCTCCTACAATGAGCAGTTCTTC.

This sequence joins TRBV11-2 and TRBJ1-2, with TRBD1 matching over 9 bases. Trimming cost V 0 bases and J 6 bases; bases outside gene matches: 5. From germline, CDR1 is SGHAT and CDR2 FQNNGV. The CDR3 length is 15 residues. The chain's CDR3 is CASSLDIQGADGYTF. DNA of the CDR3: TGTGCCAGCAGCTTAGACATACAGGGGGCGGATGGCTACACCTTC.

CDR3 amino acids: CASSLSGDTQYF. The CDR3 DNA follows: TGTGCCAGCAGCTTATCAGGGGATACGCAGTATTTT. V is TRBV7-9 and J is TRBJ2-3, with D maybe TRBD1 (5 bases). The CDR3 sequence is 12 residues long. The V end was cut by 2 bases, the J end by 6 bases, with 6 bases between. The germline gives CDR1 SEHNR, CDR2 FQNEAQ (reference sequence).

CDR3 DNA sequence: TGTGCCTGGATGGGGAGGGGCTTAGCTTTCTTT. Translated, it gives CAWMGRGLAFF. The J gene is TRBJ1-1, the V gene TRBV30; tentative D call: TRBD1 (5 bases). V lost 4 bases and J lost 10, with 13 bases in between. The CDR3 has 11 amino acids. The germline CDR1 and CDR2 sequences are GTSNPN and SVGIG (reference sequence).

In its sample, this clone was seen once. CDR3 protein: CASSLVGQGTEAFF. DNA for the CDR3: TGTGCCAGCAGCTTAGTTGGGCAGGGAACTGAAGCTTTCTTT. This sequence joins TRBV11-2 and TRBJ1-1; a weak D match, TRBD1 (5 bases). Per the germline V gene, CDR1 is SGHAT and CDR2 is FQNNGV. The germline V and J ends were trimmed by 1 base and 5 bases, with 11 bases remaining between them. This CDR3 spans 14 amino acids.

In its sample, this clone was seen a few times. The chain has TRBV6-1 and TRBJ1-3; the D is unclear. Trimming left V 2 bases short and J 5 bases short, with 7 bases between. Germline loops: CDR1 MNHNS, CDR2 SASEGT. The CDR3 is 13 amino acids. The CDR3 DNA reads TGTGCCAGCAGTGAAAGCCTCCGAAACACCATATATTTT. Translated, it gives CASSESLRNTIYF.

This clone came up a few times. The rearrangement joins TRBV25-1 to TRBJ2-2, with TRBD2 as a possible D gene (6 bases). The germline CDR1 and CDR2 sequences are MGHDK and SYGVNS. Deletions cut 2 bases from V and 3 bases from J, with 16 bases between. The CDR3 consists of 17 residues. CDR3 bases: TGTGCCAGCAGTGAAGGGTTGGCGGGGCGGGACACCGGGGAGCTGTTTTTT. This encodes CASSEGLAGRDTGELFF. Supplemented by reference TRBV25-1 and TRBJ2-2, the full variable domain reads EADIYQTPRYLVIGTGKKITLECSQTMGHDKMYWYQQDPGMELHLIHYSYGVNSTEKGDLSSESTVSRIRTEHFPLTLESARPSHTSQYLCASSEGLAGRDTGELFFGEGSRLTVL.

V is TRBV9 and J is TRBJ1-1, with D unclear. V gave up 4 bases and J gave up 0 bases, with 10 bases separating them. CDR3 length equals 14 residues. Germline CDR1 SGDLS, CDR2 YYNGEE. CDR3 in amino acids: CASSPYTVNTEAFF. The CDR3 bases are TGTGCCAGCAGCCCCTACACAGTGAACACTGAAGCTTTCTTT.